These 10 T cell receptor beta chains came from one sample sequenced in a study of cytomegalovirus exposure and HLA in healthy donors. Primers for the PCR totalled 60 Vbeta and 13 Jbeta. TCRdb's table, derived via immunoSEQ multiplex PCR, lists solely in-frame clones and lacks some. The table has under 200,000 clones, approximately 80% seen once. Source material: PBMCs. These receptors all stem from a woman aged 45-59 years in good health and CMV-seropositive.

The J gene is TRBJ1-2, the V gene TRBV5-4, with D unresolved. The ends were cut back, 2 bases at V and 2 bases at J, with 10 bases in the middle. This CDR3 is 14 amino acids long. Germline V CDR1 and CDR2: SGHNT, YYREEE (reference sequence). The DNA for the CDR3 is TGTGCCAGCAGCTTTAACCGGGTGAACTATGGCTACACCTTC. It yields the protein CASSFNRVNYGYTF.

The chain recombines TRBV5-1 with TRBJ1-2; 8 bases fit TRBD1. The germline V gene has CDR1 SGHRS and CDR2 YFSETQ. The CDR3 has 15 residues. V gave up 4 bases and J gave up 4 bases; unmatched junction bases: 9. The CDR3 loop is CASSQGGRGLYGYTF. The CDR3 DNA reads as TGCGCCAGCAGCCAGGGGGGCAGGGGGCTCTATGGCTACACCTTC.

This clone appeared a few times. The V and J genes are TRBV6-1 and TRBJ2-1, with 9 bases identical to TRBD1. V lost 4 bases and J lost 7; bases outside the gene matches: 11. In germline, CDR1 is MNHNS, CDR2 SASEGT. The CDR3 extends over 16 amino acids. The CDR3 loop is CASSGLPGQGSNEQFF. CDR3 nucleotides: TGTGCCAGCAGTGGGCTCCCGGGACAGGGATCAAATGAGCAGTTCTTC.

The genes are TRBV19 and TRBJ2-7; D possibly corresponds to TRBD1 (5 bases). CDR1 is LNHDA and CDR2 is SQIVND in the germline V gene (reference sequence). CDR3 length: 16 residues. Trimming took off 0 bases at V and 0 bases at J, with 12 bases between the two ends. This CDR3 is CASSIEAWGSSYEQYF. As DNA, the CDR3 is TGTGCCAGTAGTATAGAGGCGTGGGGCAGCTCCTACGAGCAGTACTTC.

This clone was seen a single time. The chain links TRBV9 to TRBJ2-1; 12 bases are shared with TRBD2. V was clipped by 3 bases and J by 9 bases; unmatched bases: 7. Germline loops: CDR1 SGDLS, CDR2 YYNGEE. This CDR3 spans 15 amino acids. The CDR3 coding sequence is TGTGCCAGCAGCGCCCTAGCGGGGGGGCCTGGTGAGCAGTTCTTC. Its translation is CASSALAGGPGEQFF.

The chain employs TRBV2 and TRBJ2-3; TRBD2 matches at 13 bases. The germline V gene has CDR1 SNHLY and CDR2 FYNNEI. The CDR3 sequence is 16 residues long. Trimming took 4 bases from V and 4 from J; bases not matched to a gene: 5. This CDR3 reads CASSGLAGGRADTQYF. CDR3 sequence (DNA): TGTGCCAGCAGTGGACTAGCGGGGGGCCGGGCAGATACGCAGTATTTT. Supplemented by reference TRBV2 and TRBJ2-3, the full variable domain reads EPEVTQTPSHQVTQMGQEVILRCVPISNHLYFYWYRQILGQKVEFLVSFYNNEISEKSEIFDDQFSVERPDGSNFTLKIRSTKLEDSAMYFCASSGLAGGRADTQYFGPGTRLTVL.

In its sample, this clone was seen once. CDR3 sequence: CASRNQGAGGYTF. Here the CDR3 DNA reads TGTGCCAGTAGGAACCAGGGGGCGGGTGGCTACACCTTC. This chain joins TRBV19 and TRBJ1-2, with 8 positions matching TRBD1. In germline, CDR1 is LNHDA, CDR2 SQIVND (reference sequence). The CDR3 loop spans 13 amino acids. J gave up 7 bases and V 6 bases, and 7 bases lay outside the gene matches.

This clone was counted a few times. The J gene is TRBJ1-5, the V gene TRBV7-2, with a possible D match to TRBD1 (5 bases). This CDR3 spans 13 amino acids. The V end lost 5 bases, the J end lost 8 bases, and 13 bases lay between the germline ends. Looked up from germline, CDR1 is SGHTA and CDR2 is FQGNSA. CDR3 nucleotide sequence: TGTGCCAGCAGCGCATCCGGGGGAGAGCCCCAGCATTTT. It codes for CASSASGGEPQHF.

The gene calls are TRBV7-9 and TRBJ1-4, with 9 bases that match TRBD1. V trimming: 5 bases; J trimming: 8 bases; junction bases outside the gene matches: 9. Germline CDR1 SEHNR, CDR2 FQNEAQ (reference sequence). This CDR3 is built from 15 residues. CDR3 residues: CASSILRDRDEKLFF. The CDR3 coding sequence is TGTGCCAGCAGCATACTCCGGGACAGGGACGAAAAACTGTTTTTT.

The chain combines TRBV6-6 with TRBJ1-6, with D tentatively TRBD1 (6 bases). The germline V and J ends were trimmed by 6 bases and 7 bases, with 13 bases remaining between them. This CDR3 is 14 amino acids long. Germline-derived CDR1 and CDR2 are MNHNY and SVGAGI (reference sequence). CDR3 sequence (DNA): TGTGCCAGCAGGCCAGGACAGACAAATTCACCCCTCCACTTT. Translating it yields CASRPGQTNSPLHF.